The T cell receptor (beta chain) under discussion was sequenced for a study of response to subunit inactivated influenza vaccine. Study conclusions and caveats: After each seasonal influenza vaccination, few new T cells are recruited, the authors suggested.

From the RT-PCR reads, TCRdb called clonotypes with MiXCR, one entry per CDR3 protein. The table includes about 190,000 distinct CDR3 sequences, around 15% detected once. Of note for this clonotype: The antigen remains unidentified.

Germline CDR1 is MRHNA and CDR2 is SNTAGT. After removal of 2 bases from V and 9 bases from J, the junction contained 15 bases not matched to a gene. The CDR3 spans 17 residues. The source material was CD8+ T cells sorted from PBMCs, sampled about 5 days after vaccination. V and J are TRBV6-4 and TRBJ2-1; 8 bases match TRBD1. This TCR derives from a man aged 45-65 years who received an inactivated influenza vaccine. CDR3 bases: TGTGCCAGCAGTGACGGGACGGGCAGGGGGCGTTTGTCTGAGCAGTTCTTC. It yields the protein CASSDGTGRGRLSEQFF.